This is a list of T cell receptor beta chains from one sample in a study of T cells in Graves' hyperthyroidism and ophthalmopathy. TCRdb redid the calling of the multiplex PCR reads with MiXCR, one entry per CDR3 protein. This sample has approximately 360,000 distinct CDR3 sequences, with less than 20% found just once. Sequences were obtained from blood. The receptors here all came from a woman in her late teens or twenties with Graves' hyperthyroidism that later progressed to Graves' ophthalmopathy. CDR3s include the opening cysteine and the closing phenylalanine or tryptophan. A D gene is named only where the DNA matches it firmly. Clone size, where shown, is once, few, many, or a class for clones that have expanded.

TRBV7-9,TRBD2,many,TRBJ2-7,TGTGCCAGCAGCTTAGGACCGGGACTAGCGCCTTACGAGCAGTACTTC,CASSLGPGLAPYEQYF
TRBV6-2/TRBV6-3,NA,NA,TRBJ2-7,TGTGCCAGCAGTACCCGACAGGTCTCCTACGAGCAGTACTTC,CASSTRQVSYEQYF
TRBV27,NA,many,TRBJ2-3,TGTGCCAGCAAGGGAGGTAGTGACACAGATACGCAGTATTTT,CASKGGSDTDTQYF
TRBV7-9,NA,NA,TRBJ1-5,TGTGCCAGCAGCTTAGGGACAGATTATCAGCCCCAGCATTTT,CASSLGTDYQPQHF
TRBV12-3/TRBV12-4,TRBD2,NA,TRBJ2-1,TGTGCCAGCAGGAGGAGCGGGAGGCCCAACAATGAGCAGTTCTTC,CASRRSGRPNNEQFF
TRBV5-1,NA,many,TRBJ2-3,TGCGCCACCCAGCCCTCCGTCGGAAGCACAGATACGCAGTATTTT,CATQPSVGSTDTQYF
TRBV7-2,NA,many,TRBJ2-1,TGTGCCAGCAGCCAAGGTGTAGGGGCCTCCTACAATGAGCAGTTCTTC,CASSQGVGASYNEQFF
TRBV28,NA,many,TRBJ2-7,TGTGCCAGCCGGGGGCAAGCGGCGGTGGACTACGAGCAGTACTTC,CASRGQAAVDYEQYF
TRBV12-3/TRBV12-4,TRBD2,many,TRBJ2-1,TGTGCCAGCACTCCCACTAGCGGCTCCTACAATGAGCAGTTCTTC,CASTPTSGSYNEQFF
TRBV20-1,TRBD2,many,TRBJ2-3,TGCAGTGCTAGAGGCAACTCCGGGACTAGCTTTCCCACAGATACGCAGTATTTT,CSARGNSGTSFPTDTQYF
TRBV6-1,TRBD1,many,TRBJ1-5,TGTGCCAGCAGTTTAACAGGGGACCCATGGCCCCAGCATTTT,CASSLTGDPWPQHF
TRBV7-9,NA,many,TRBJ2-3,TGTGCCAGCAGCTTAATCGTGGTGGGATTTCCCTCGGGCACAGATACGCAGTATTTT,CASSLIVVGFPSGTDTQYF
TRBV20-1,TRBD2,many,TRBJ2-5,TGCAGTGCTAGAGCGACTAGCGGGAGTGATAGCCAGTACTTC,CSARATSGSDSQYF
TRBV28,TRBD1,NA,TRBJ1-6,TGTGCCAGCAGTTTCGGGGACAGGCGTTATAATTCACCCCTCCACTTT,CASSFGDRRYNSPLHF
TRBV5-1,TRBD2,NA,TRBJ2-3,TGCGCCAGCAGCTTGGTGACGGGAGGGCCAGATACGCAGTATTTT,CASSLVTGGPDTQYF
TRBV20-1,NA,NA,TRBJ1-2,TGCAGTGCTCTCTTTATATATGGCTACACCTTC,CSALFIYGYTF
TRBV6-2/TRBV6-3,NA,many,TRBJ1-5,TGTGCCAGCAGAGAAGACAGCCATCAGCCCCAGCATTTT,CASREDSHQPQHF
TRBV18,NA,few,TRBJ2-1,TGTGCCAGCTCACAGGGTGAGGAATACAATGAGCAGTTCTTC,CASSQGEEYNEQFF
TRBV6-1,TRBD1,few,TRBJ2-5,TGTGCCACCCGACAGGGGTGGCAAGAGACCCAGTACTTC,CATRQGWQETQYF
TRBV12-3/TRBV12-4,TRBD2,many,TRBJ2-7,TGTGCCAGCAGCCTGACTAGCGGGAGGGCTCACTACGAGCAGTACTTC,CASSLTSGRAHYEQYF
TRBV13,NA,NA,TRBJ2-1,TGTGCCAGCAGCCCAGGGGGACCAGCGGGTTACAATGAGCAGCTCTTC,CASSPGGPAGYNEQLF
TRBV24-1,TRBD2,NA,TRBJ2-3,TGTGCCACCAGTGACCTAAACCAGCGGGAGATAGATACGCAGTATTTT,CATSDLNQREIDTQYF
TRBV28,NA,few,TRBJ1-4,TGTGCCAGCAGTTTAGCCAGGGTTGAAAAACTGTTTTTT,CASSLARVEKLFF
TRBV2,NA,many,TRBJ2-3,TGTGCCAGCAGTGAAGTTCCTTTCGGGGTCGGGGATACGCAGTATTTT,CASSEVPFGVGDTQYF
TRBV5-6,NA,many,TRBJ2-7,TGTGCCAGCACCACCTACGGGCCGGCCAGCTCCTACGAGCAGTACTTC,CASTTYGPASSYEQYF
TRBV20-1,TRBD2,many,TRBJ2-3,TGCAGTGCTAGGGGACTAGCGGGCACAGATACGCAGTATTTT,CSARGLAGTDTQYF
TRBV7-9,NA,NA,TRBJ2-3,TGTGCCAGCAGCTTACCGGACCCGACGCAGTATTTT,CASSLPDPTQYF
TRBV30,TRBD1,many,TRBJ1-1,TGTGCCTGGAGTGTAGGCGGGGCAGGGGGTGAAGCTTTCTTT,CAWSVGGAGGEAFF